This T cell receptor beta chain is drawn from a study of cytomegalovirus exposure and HLA in healthy donors. Points on this clone: The antigen remains unidentified.

PCR employed 60 Vbeta and 13 Jbeta primers. The assay was immunoSEQ multiplex PCR, and TCRdb's table has in-frame clones only and misses some. This table holds about 100,000 clones, approximately 77% found once. Study-wide results and limits: An Asian-associated ancestry cluster reportedly showed fewer N-insertions than the approximately 660-donor mean in a later analysis. DRB1 showed the most TCR associations and HLA-C the fewest in a later analysis, as rates varied by HLA locus. An analysis was carried out at a later point. It showed that HLA-associated TCR beta chains were more clonally expanded than equally common non-associated chains. The authors later linked a missense DCLRE1C variant to TCR beta V- and J-gene trimming.

The germline V and J ends were trimmed by 7 bases and 4 bases, with 17 bases remaining between them. The CDR3 runs to 15 residues. The germline V gene has CDR1 SGHNT and CDR2 YYREEE (reference sequence). This chain uses TRBV5-4 with TRBJ2-2, with TRBD2 as a possible D gene (7 bases). Sequencing was carried out using PBMCs. The sequence came from a male donor in good health and CMV-seropositive. The CDR3 nucleotides read TGTGCCAGCGAAGGGAGGGGGGGAGCCACCGGGGAGCTGTTTTTT. Encoded protein: CASEGRGGATGELFF.